This T cell receptor (beta chain) was sequenced for a study of blood T cell repertoires in COVID-19. Germline CDR1 ENHRY, CDR2 SYGVKD. This CDR3 is built from 15 residues. The V end was cut by 10 bases, the J end by 4 bases, with 22 bases between. The count of this clone is one. Using immunoSEQ multiplex PCR, the repertoire was profiled, and TCRdb retains in-frame clones only, with some absent. The sample lists 490,000 or so clones; approximately 87% were seen once. This TCR was recovered from a woman between 40 and 50 years old who had recovered from COVID-19. Source material: PBMCs or T cells enriched from blood (not recorded which). The rearrangement links TRBV10-3 to TRBJ1-2; no firm D call. CDR3 DNA sequence: TGTGCCACTCGACTTGATGTGGAAGTGTTCTATGGCTACACCTTC. It translates to CATRLDVEVFYGYTF.